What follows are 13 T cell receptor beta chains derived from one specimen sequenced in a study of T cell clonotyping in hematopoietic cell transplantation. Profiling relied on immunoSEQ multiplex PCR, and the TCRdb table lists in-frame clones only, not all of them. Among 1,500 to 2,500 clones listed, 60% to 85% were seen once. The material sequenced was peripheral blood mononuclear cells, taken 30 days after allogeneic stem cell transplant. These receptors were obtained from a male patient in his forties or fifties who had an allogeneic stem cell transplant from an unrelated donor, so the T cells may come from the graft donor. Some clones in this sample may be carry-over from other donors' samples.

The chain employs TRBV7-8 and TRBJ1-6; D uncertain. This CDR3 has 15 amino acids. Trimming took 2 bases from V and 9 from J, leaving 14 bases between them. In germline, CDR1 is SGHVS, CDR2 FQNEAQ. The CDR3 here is CASSLREGEGSPLHF. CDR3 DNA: TGTGCCAGCAGCTTAAGGGAGGGCGAAGGTTCACCCCTCCACTTT.

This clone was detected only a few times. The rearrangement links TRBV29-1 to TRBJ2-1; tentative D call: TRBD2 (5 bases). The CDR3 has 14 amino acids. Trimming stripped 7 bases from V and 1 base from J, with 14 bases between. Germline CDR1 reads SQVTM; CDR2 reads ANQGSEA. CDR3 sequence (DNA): TGCAGCGGGGGTGGGAGTTCGTCCTACAATGAGCAGTTCTTC. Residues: CSGGGSSSYNEQFF.

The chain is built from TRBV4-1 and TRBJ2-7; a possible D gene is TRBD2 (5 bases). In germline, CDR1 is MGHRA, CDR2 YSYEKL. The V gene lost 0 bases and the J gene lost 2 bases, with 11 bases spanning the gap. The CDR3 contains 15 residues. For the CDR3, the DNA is TGCGCCAGCAGCCAAGATCGCGCGGGTGCCTACGAGCAGTACTTC. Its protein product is CASSQDRAGAYEQYF.

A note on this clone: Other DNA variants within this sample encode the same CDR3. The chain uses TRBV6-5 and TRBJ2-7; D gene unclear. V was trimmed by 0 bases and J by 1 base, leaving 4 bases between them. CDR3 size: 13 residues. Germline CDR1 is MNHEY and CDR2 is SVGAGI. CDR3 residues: CASSYSWSYEQYF. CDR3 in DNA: TGTGCCAGCAGTTACTCATGGTCCTACGAGCAGTACTTC.

CDR3 sequence (DNA): TGTGCCTGGAGTGTCCCGGGTTCTGGAAACACCATATATTTT. Translating gives CAWSVPGSGNTIYF. V is TRBV30 and J is TRBJ1-3; D unresolved. Germline V CDR1 and CDR2: GTSNPN, SVGIG (reference sequence). V shed 0 bases and J shed 1 base, with 7 bases lying between them. The CDR3 has 14 residues. Full variable domain (rest looked up from reference TRBV30 and TRBJ1-3): SQTIHQWPATLVQPVGSPLSLECTVEGTSNPNLYWYRQAAGRGLQLLFYSVGIGQISSEVPQNLSASRPQDRQFILSSKKLLLSDSGFYLCAWSVPGSGNTIYFGEGSWLTVV.

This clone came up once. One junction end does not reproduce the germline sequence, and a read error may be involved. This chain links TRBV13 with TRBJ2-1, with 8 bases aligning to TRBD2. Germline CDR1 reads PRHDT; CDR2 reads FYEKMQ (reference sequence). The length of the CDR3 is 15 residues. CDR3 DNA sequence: TGTACCAGCAGCGACCTAGCGGGTATGCTCGGTCGGCAGTTCTTC. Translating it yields CTSSDLAGMLGRQFF.

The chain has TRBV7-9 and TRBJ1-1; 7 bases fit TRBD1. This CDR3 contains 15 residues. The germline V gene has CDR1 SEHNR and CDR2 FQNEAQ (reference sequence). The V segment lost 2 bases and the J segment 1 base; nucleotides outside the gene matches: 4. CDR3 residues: CASSLSRTGNTEAFF. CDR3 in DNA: TGTGCCAGCAGCTTATCCCGGACAGGGAACACTGAAGCTTTCTTT.

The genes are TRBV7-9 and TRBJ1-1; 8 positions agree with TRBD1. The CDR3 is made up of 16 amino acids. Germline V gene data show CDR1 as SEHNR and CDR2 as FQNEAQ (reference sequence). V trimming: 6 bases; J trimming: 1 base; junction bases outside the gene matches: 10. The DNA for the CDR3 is TGTGCCAGCAGAGGTGCAGGGGGCGCGGAGAACACTGAAGCTTTCTTT. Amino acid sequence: CASRGAGGAENTEAFF.

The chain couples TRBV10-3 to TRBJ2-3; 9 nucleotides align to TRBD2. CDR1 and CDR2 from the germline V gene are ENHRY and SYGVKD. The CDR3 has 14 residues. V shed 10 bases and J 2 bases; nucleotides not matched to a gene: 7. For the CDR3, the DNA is TGTGCCACTGGGCCTAGCGGGGCCACAGATACGCAGTATTTT. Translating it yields CATGPSGATDTQYF.

The CDR3 region has the DNA TGTGCCTGGAGTCCCCAGACCAATCAGCCCCAGCATTTT. This translates into CAWSPQTNQPQHF. The J gene is TRBJ1-5, the V gene TRBV30; D gene unclear. Germline CDR1 reads GTSNPN; CDR2 reads SVGIG (reference sequence). Between the trimmed V and J ends, which lost 2 bases and 3 bases, there was a span of 8 bases. The CDR3 covers 13 residues.

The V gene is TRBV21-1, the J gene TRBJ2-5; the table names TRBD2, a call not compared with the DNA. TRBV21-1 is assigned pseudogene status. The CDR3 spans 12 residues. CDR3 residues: CASLECRETQYF. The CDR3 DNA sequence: TGTGCCAGCCTCGAGTGTCGAGAGACCCAGTACTTC.

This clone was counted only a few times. The CDR3 sequence: CASGGTGNQPQHF. Here the CDR3 DNA reads TGTGCCAGCGGAGGGACAGGTAATCAGCCCCAGCATTTT. V and J are TRBV2 and TRBJ1-5; 8 bases align to TRBD1. V lost 8 bases and J lost 4; bases outside the gene matches: 4. Per germline, CDR1 SNHLY and CDR2 FYNNEI. There are 13 residues in the CDR3.

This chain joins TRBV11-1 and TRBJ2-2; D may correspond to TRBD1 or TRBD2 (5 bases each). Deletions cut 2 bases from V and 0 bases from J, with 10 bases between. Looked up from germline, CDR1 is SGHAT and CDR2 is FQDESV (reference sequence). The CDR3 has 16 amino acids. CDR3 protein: CASSLLRGTNTGELFF. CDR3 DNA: TGTGCCAGCAGCTTATTGAGGGGCACGAACACCGGGGAGCTGTTTTTT.